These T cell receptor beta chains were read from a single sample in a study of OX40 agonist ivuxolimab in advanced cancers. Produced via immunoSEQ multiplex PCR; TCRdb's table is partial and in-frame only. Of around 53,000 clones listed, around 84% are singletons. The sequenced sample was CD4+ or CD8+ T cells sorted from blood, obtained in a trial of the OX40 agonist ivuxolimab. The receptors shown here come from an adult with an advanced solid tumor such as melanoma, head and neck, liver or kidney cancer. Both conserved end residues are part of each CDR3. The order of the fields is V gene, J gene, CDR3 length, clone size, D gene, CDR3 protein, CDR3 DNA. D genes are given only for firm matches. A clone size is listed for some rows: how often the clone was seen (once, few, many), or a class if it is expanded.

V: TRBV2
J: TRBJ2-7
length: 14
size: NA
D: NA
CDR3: CASSENIPWYEQYF
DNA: TGTGCCAGCAGTGAGAACATCCCTTGGTACGAGCAGTACTTC

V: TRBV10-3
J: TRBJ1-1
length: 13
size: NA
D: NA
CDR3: CAIRVAGNTEAFF
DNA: TGTGCCATCAGGGTAGCAGGAAACACTGAAGCTTTCTTT

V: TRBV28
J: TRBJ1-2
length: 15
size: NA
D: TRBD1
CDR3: CASTPPPTGAYGYTF
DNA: TGTGCCAGCACCCCCCCGCCGACAGGGGCCTATGGCTACACCTTC

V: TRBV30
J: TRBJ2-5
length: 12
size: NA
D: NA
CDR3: CAWSALRETQYF
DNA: TGTGCCTGGAGTGCCCTCCGAGAGACCCAGTACTTC

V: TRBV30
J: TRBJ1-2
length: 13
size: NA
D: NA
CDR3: CAWSVAANYGYTF
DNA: TGTGCCTGGAGTGTCGCAGCGAACTATGGCTACACCTTC

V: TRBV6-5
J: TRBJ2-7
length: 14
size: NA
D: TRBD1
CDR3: CASRDRQGWYEQYF
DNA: TGTGCCAGCAGAGACCGACAGGGATGGTACGAGCAGTACTTC

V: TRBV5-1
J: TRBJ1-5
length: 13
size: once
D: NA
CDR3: CASSLGSNQPQHF
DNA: TGCGCCAGCAGCTTGGGTAGCAATCAGCCCCAGCATTTT

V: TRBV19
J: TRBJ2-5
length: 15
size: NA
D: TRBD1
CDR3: CASSIGQGALETQYF
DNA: TGTGCCAGTAGTATAGGGCAGGGGGCCTTAGAGACCCAGTACTTC

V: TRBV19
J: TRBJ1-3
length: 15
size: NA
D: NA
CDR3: CASTIRRFSGNTIYF
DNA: TGTGCCAGTACAATACGGAGATTCTCTGGAAACACCATATATTTT

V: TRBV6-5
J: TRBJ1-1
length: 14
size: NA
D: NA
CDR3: CASRTFGANTEAFF
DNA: TGTGCCAGCAGAACCTTTGGGGCGAACACTGAAGCTTTCTTT

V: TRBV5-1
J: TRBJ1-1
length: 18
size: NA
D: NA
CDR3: CASSIDDIRARFDTEAFF
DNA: TGCGCCAGCAGCATTGACGACATCAGGGCCAGGTTCGACACTGAAGCTTTCTTT

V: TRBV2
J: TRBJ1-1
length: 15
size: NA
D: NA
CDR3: CASSATTQGNTEAFF
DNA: TGTGCCAGCAGTGCCACTACTCAGGGGAACACTGAAGCTTTCTTT

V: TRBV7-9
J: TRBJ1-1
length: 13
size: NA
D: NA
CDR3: CASSLSKDTEAFF
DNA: TGTGCCAGCAGCTTATCCAAAGACACTGAAGCTTTCTTT

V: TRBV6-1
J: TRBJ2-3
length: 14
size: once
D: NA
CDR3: CASREYHREDTQYF
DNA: TGTGCCAGCAGGGAATATCACAGGGAAGATACGCAGTATTTT

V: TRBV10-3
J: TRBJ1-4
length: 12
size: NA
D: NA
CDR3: CAISETHEKLFF
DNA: TGTGCCATCAGTGAAACCCATGAAAAACTGTTTTTT

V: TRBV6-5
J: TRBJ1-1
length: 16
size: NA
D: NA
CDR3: CASSYSRGSRNTEAFF
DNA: TGTGCCAGCAGTTACTCGAGAGGGAGCCGGAACACTGAAGCTTTCTTT

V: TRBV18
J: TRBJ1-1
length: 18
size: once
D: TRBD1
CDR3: CASSRLETGGHSYTEAFF
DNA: TGTGCCAGCTCACGACTGGAGACAGGGGGCCATAGTTACACTGAAGCTTTCTTT

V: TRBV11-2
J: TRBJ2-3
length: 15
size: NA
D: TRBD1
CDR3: CASSKPGQSTDTQYF
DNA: TGTGCCAGCAGTAAGCCGGGACAGAGCACAGATACGCAGTATTTT

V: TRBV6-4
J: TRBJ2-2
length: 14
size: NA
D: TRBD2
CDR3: CASGLAANTGELFF
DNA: TGTGCCAGCGGACTAGCGGCGAACACCGGGGAGCTGTTTTTT

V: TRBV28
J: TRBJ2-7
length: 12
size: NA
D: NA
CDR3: CASSQQFYEQYF
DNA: TGTGCCAGCAGCCAACAGTTCTACGAGCAGTACTTC

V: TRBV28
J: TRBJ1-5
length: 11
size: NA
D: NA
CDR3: CASSASLTQHF
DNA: TGTGCCAGCAGTGCCTCTCTAACCCAGCATTTT

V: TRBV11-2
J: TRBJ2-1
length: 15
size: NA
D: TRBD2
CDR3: CASSSSGRSHNEQFF
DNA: TGTGCCAGCAGCTCAAGCGGGAGGTCCCACAATGAGCAGTTCTTC

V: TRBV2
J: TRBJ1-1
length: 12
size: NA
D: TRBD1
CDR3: CASSSQGIGAFF
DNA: TGTGCCAGCAGTTCACAGGGGATAGGAGCTTTCTTT

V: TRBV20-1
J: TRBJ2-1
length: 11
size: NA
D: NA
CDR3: CSARQNNEQFF
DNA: TGCAGTGCTAGACAGAACAATGAGCAGTTCTTC

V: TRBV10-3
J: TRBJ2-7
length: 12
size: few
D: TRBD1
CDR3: CAIKGQGYEQYF
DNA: TGTGCCATCAAGGGACAGGGCTACGAGCAGTACTTC

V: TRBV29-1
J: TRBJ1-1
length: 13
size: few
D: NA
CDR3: CSVPGVGNTEAFF
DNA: TGCAGCGTCCCAGGAGTGGGGAACACTGAAGCTTTCTTT

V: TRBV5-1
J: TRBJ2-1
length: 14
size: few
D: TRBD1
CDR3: CASSVGQRYNEQFF
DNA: TGCGCCAGCAGCGTGGGACAGAGATACAATGAGCAGTTCTTC

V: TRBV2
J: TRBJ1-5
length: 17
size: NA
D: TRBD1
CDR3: CASTTSTTGVSNQPQHF
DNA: TGTGCCAGCACAACGTCGACCACAGGGGTTAGCAATCAGCCCCAGCATTTT

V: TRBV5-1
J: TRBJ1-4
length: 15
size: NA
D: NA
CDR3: CASSTWAGRAEKLFF
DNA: TGCGCCAGCAGCACCTGGGCCGGGCGGGCTGAAAAACTGTTTTTT

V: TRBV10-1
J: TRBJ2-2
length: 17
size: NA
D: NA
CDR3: CASSEPGLGINTGELFF
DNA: TGCGCCAGCAGTGAGCCAGGACTGGGTATCAACACCGGGGAGCTGTTTTTT

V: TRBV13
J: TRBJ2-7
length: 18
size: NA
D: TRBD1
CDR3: CASSRARDRGRGSYEQYF
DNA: TGTGCCAGCAGCCGCGCCCGGGACAGGGGGCGCGGCTCCTACGAGCAGTACTTC

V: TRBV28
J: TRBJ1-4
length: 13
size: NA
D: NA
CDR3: CASRDSIYEKLFF
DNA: TGTGCCAGCAGAGACTCGATATATGAAAAACTGTTTTTT

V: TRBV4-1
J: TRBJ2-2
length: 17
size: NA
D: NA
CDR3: CASSQEAWQVNTGELFF
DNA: TGCGCCAGCAGCCAAGAGGCGTGGCAGGTGAACACCGGGGAGCTGTTTTTT

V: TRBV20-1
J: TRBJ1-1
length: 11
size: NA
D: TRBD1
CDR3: CSAARSGGAFF
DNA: TGCAGTGCTGCGAGGTCAGGGGGGGCTTTCTTT

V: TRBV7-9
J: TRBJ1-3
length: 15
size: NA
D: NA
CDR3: CASSLNGGSGNTIYF
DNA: TGTGCCAGCAGCTTAAATGGGGGCTCTGGAAACACCATATATTTT

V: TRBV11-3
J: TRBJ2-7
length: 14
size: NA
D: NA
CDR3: CASSHRRGVGEQYF
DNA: TGTGCCAGCAGCCATCGCAGGGGAGTGGGGGAGCAGTACTTC

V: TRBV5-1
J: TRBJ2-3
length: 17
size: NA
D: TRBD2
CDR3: CASSLRLAGDGTDTQYF
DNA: TGCGCCAGCAGCTTACGACTAGCGGGAGACGGGACAGATACGCAGTATTTT

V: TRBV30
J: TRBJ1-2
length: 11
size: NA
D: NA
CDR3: CAWSQGYGYTF
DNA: TGTGCCTGGAGCCAGGGCTATGGCTACACCTTC

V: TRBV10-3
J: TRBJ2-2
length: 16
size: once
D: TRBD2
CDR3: CAISESPSGITGELFF
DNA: TGTGCCATCAGTGAGTCCCCTAGCGGGATCACCGGGGAGCTGTTTTTT

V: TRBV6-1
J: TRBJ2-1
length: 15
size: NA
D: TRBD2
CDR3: CASSPRLAGGNEQFF
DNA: TGTGCCAGCAGCCCGAGACTAGCGGGGGGCAATGAGCAGTTCTTC

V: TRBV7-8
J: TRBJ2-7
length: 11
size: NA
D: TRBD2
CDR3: CASSLGGSPYF
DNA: TGTGCCAGCAGCTTGGGCGGGAGCCCGTACTTC

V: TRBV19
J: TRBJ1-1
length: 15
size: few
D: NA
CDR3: CASRKRGTANTEAFF
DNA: TGTGCCAGTAGAAAGAGAGGGACGGCGAACACTGAAGCTTTCTTT

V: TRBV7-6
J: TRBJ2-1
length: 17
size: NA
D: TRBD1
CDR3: CASSPSAGTGAYNEQFF
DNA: TGTGCCAGCAGCCCGTCGGCCGGGACAGGGGCCTACAATGAGCAGTTCTTC

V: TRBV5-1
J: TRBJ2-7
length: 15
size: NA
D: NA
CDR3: CASSFWLGSMDEQYF
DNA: TGCGCCAGCAGCTTTTGGCTGGGGTCGATGGACGAGCAGTACTTC

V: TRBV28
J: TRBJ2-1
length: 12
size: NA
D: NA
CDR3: CASSSPLHEQFF
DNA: TGTGCCAGCAGTTCACCTCTCCATGAGCAGTTCTTC

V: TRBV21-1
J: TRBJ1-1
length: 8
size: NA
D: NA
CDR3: CALTEAFF
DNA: TGTGCCCTAACTGAAGCTTTCTTT

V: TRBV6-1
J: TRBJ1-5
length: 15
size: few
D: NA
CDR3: CASSELGASNQPQHF
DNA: TGTGCCAGCAGTGAATTGGGGGCCTCTAATCAGCCCCAGCATTTT

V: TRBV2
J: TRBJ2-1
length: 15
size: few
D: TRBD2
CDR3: CASSDIAGGRGEQFF
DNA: TGTGCCAGCAGTGATATAGCGGGAGGAAGAGGCGAGCAGTTCTTC

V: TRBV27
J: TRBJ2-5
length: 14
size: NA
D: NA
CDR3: CASLLGRNQETQYF
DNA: TGTGCCAGCCTTCTCGGACGGAACCAAGAGACCCAGTACTTC

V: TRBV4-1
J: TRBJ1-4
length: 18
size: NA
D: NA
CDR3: CASSPTYGTPITNEKLFF
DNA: TGCGCCAGCAGCCCGACTTACGGCACGCCCATCACGAATGAAAAACTGTTTTTT

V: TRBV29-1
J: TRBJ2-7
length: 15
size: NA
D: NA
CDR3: CSVQTNQQGGYEQYF
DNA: TGCAGCGTACAAACCAATCAACAGGGGGGGTACGAGCAGTACTTC

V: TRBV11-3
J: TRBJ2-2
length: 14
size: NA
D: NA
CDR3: CASRGMTNTGELFF
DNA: TGTGCCAGCAGGGGGATGACGAACACCGGGGAGCTGTTTTTT